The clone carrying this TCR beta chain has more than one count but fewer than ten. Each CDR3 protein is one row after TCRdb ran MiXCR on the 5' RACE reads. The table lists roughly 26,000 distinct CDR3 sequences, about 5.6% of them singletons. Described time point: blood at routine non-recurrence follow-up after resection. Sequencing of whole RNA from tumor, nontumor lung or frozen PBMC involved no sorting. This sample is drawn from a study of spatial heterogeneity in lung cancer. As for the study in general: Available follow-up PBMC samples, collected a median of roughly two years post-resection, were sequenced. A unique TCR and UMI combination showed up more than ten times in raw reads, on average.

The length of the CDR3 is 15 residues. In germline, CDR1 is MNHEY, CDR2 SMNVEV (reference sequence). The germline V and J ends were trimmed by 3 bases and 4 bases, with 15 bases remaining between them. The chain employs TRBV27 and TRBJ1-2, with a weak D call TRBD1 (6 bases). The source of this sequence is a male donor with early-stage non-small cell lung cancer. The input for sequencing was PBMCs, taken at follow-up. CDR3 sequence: CASSFGQGKLYGYTF. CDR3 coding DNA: TGTGCCAGCAGTTTTGGGCAGGGGAAACTCTATGGCTACACCTTC.